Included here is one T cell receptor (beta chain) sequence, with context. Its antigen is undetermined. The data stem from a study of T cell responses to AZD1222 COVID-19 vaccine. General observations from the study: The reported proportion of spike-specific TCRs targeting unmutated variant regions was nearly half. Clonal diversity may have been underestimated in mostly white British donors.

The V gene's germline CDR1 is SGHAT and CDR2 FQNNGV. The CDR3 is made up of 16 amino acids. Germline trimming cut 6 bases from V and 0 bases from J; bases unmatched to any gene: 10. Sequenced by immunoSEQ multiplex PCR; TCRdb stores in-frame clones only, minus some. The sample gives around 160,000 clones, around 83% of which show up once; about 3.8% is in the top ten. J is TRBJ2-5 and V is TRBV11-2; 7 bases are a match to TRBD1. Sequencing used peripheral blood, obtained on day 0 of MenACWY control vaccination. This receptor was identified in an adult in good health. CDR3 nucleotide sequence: TGTGCCAGCAGGACGTTAGGACAGGCGTACCAAGAGACCCAGTACTTC. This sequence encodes CASRTLGQAYQETQYF.